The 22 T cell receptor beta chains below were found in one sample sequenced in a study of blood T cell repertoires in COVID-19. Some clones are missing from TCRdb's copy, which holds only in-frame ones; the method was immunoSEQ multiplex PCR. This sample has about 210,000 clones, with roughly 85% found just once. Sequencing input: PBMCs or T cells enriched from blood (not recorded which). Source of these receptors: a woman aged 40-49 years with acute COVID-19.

CDR3 DNA sequence: TGTGCCAGCAGCCGGTGGGGGGACAGGGGCCGCTACGAGCAGTACTTC. It codes for CASSRWGDRGRYEQYF. The chain links TRBV28 to TRBJ2-7, with 10 bases lining up with TRBD1. With V trimmed by 6 bases and J by 3 bases, 11 bases remained unmatched. Germline-derived CDR1 and CDR2 are MDHEN and SYDVKM. This CDR3 comprises 16 residues.

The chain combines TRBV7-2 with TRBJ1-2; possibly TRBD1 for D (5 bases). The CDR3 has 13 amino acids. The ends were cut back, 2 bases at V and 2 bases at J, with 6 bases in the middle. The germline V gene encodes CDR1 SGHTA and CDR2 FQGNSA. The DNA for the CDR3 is TGTGCCAGCAGCTTAAGACAGAACTATGGCTACACCTTC. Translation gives CASSLRQNYGYTF.

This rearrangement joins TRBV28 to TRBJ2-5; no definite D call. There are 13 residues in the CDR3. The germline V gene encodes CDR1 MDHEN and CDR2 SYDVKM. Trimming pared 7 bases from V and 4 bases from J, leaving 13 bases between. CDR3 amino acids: CASTAGVGETQYF. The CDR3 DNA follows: TGTGCCAGCACGGCTGGAGTGGGAGAGACCCAGTACTTC.

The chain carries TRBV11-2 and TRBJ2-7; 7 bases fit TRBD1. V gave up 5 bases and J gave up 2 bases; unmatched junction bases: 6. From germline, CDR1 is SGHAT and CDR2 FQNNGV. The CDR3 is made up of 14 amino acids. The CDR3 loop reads CASSKNRGTYEQYF. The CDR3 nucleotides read TGTGCCAGCAGCAAAAACAGGGGTACCTACGAGCAGTACTTC.

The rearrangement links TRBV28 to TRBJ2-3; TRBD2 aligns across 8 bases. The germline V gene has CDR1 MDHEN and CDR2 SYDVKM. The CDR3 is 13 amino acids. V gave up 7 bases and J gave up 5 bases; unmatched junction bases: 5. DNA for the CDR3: TGTGCCAGCACCCCGGGGGGGGAAGATACGCAGTATTTT. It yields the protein CASTPGGEDTQYF.

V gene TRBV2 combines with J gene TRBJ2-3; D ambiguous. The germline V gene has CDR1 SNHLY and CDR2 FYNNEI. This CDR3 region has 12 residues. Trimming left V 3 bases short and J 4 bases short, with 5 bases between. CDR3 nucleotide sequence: TGTGCCAGCAGTGATGGAGCAGATACGCAGTATTTT. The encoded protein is CASSDGADTQYF.

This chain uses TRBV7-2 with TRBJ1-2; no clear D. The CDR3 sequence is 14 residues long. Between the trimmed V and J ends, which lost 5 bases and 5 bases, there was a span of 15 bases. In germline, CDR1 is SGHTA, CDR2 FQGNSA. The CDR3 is CASSLGSQLYGYTF. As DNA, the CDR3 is TGTGCCAGCAGCCTAGGGTCACAGCTGTATGGCTACACCTTC.

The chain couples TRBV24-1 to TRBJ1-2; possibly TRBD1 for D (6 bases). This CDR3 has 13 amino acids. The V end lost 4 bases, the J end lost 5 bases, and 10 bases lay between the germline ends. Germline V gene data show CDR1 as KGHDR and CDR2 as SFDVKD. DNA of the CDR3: TGTGCCACCAGTGACGCACAGGGATATGGCTACACCTTC. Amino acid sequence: CATSDAQGYGYTF.

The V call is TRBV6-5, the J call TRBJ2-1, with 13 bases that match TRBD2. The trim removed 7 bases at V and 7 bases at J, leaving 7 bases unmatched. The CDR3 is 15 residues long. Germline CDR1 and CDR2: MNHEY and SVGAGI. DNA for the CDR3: TGTGCCAGCAACGCCTGGACTAGCGGGAGTAATGAGCAGTTCTTC. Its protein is CASNAWTSGSNEQFF.

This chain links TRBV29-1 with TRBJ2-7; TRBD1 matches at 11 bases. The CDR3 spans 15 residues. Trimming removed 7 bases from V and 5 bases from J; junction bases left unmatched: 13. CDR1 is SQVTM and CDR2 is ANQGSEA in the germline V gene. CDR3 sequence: CSAYTGGTGGNEQYF. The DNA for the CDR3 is TGCAGCGCCTACACAGGGGGGACAGGGGGAAACGAGCAGTACTTC.

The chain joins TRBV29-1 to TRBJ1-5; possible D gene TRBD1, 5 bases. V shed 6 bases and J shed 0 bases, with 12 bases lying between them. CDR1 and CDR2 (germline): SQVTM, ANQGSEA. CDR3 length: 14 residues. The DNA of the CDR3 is TGCAGCGTGGGGACTGACGTTAGCAATCAGCCCCAGCATTTT. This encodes CSVGTDVSNQPQHF.

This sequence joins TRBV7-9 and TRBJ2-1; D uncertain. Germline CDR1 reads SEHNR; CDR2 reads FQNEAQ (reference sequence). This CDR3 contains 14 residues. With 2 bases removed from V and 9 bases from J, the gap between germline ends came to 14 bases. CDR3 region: CASSLSAAGSEQFF. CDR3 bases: TGTGCCAGCAGCTTATCGGCGGCCGGGTCTGAGCAGTTCTTC.

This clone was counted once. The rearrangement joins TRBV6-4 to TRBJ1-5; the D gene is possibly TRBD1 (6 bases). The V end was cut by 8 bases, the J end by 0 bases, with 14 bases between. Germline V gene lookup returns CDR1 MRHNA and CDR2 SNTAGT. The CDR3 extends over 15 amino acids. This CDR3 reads CASSPTGRSNQPQHF. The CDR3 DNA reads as TGTGCCAGCTCTCCGACAGGACGTAGCAATCAGCCCCAGCATTTT.

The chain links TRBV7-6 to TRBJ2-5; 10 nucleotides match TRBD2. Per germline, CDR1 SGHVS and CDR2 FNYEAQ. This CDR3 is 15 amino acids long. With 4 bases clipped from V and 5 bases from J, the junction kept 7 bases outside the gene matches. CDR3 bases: TGTGCCAGCAGCTCCTGGACTAGCGGAGGGGAGACCCAGTACTTC. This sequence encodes CASSSWTSGGETQYF.

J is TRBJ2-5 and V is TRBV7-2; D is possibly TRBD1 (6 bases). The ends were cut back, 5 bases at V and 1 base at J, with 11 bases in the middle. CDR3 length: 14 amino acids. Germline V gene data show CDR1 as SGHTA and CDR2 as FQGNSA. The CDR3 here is CASSPRQAQETQYF. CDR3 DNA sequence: TGTGCCAGCAGCCCCCGACAGGCCCAAGAGACCCAGTACTTC.

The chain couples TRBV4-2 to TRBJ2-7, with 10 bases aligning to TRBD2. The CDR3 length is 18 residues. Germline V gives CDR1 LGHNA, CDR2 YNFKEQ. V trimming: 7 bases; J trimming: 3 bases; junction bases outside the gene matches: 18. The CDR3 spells CASILGASGSSDGYEQYF. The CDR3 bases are TGTGCCAGCATCCTGGGCGCTAGCGGGAGTTCCGATGGCTACGAGCAGTACTTC.

CDR3: CASSLEGIPSPLHF. The CDR3 region has the DNA TGCGCCAGCAGCTTGGAGGGGATCCCTTCACCCCTCCACTTT. The chain joins TRBV5-1 to TRBJ1-6; tentatively, D is TRBD1 (5 bases). CDR3 length equals 14 residues. Trimming removed 0 bases at V and 9 bases at J, with 10 bases between. The germline V gene encodes CDR1 SGHRS and CDR2 YFSETQ.

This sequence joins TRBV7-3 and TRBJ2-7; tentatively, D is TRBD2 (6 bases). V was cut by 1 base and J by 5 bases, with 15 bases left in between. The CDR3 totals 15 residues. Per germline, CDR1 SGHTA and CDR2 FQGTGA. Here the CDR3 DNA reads TGTGCCAGCAGCTTAAGCGGAGGGCCATTGGACGAGCAGTACTTC. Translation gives CASSLSGGPLDEQYF.

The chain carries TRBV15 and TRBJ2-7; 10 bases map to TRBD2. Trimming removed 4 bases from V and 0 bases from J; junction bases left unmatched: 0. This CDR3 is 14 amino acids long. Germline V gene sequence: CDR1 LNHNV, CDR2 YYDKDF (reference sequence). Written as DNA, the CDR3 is TGTGCCACCAGCATAGCGGGGGGCTCCTACGAGCAGTACTTC. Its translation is CATSIAGGSYEQYF.

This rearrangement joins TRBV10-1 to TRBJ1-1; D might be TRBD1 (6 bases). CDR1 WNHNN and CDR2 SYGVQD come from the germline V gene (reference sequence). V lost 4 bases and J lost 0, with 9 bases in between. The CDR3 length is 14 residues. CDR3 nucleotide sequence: TGCGCCAGCAGTGGACAGGCCATGAACACTGAAGCTTTCTTT. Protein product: CASSGQAMNTEAFF.

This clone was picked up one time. The CDR3 nucleotides are TGTGCCAGCAGTCGTCTAGCGGGAGGATTAGGAGAAGAGACCCAGTACTTC. It codes for CASSRLAGGLGEETQYF. The chain joins TRBV3-1 (or the pseudogene TRBV3-2) to TRBJ2-5; 11 bases are shared with TRBD2. Germline lookup yields CDR1 LGHDT and CDR2 YNNKEL (reference sequence). This CDR3 has 17 amino acids. J was trimmed by 3 bases and V by 6 bases; bases with no gene match: 12.

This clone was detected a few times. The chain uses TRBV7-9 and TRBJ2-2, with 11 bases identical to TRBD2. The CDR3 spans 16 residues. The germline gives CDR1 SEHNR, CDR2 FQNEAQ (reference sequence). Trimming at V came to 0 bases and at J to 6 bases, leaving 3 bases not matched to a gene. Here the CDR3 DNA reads TGTGCCAGCAGCTTAGCGACACTAGCGGGAGCCGGGGAGCTGTTTTTT. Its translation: CASSLATLAGAGELFF.